This T cell receptor (beta chain) stems from a study of OX40 agonist ivuxolimab in advanced cancers. Only in-frame clones appear in the TCRdb table, and some are missing; sequencing was by immunoSEQ multiplex PCR. The sample has tens of thousands of clones, roughly nine tenths seen once. Germline CDR1 reads SGDLS; CDR2 reads YYNGEE. The CDR3 spans 12 residues. Trimming cost V 4 bases and J 0 bases, with 3 bases left between them. The chain has TRBV9 and TRBJ2-3; D uncertain. The source is an adult with an advanced solid tumor such as melanoma, head and neck, liver or kidney cancer. Material: CD4+ or CD8+ T cells sorted from blood, obtained in a trial of the OX40 agonist ivuxolimab. CDR3 nucleotides: TGTGCCAGCAGCAAGAGCACAGATACGCAGTATTTT. As protein: CASSKSTDTQYF.